This TCR beta chain came from a study of response to subunit inactivated influenza vaccine. Study-wide findings and caveats: T cells newly recruited by each seasonal influenza vaccination are few, the authors suggested.

From the RT-PCR reads, TCRdb called clonotypes with MiXCR, one entry per CDR3 protein. The sample includes around 570,000 distinct CDR3 sequences, 7.5% to 8.5% seen only once; the top ten take about an eighth. This CDR3 is 14 amino acids long. V lost 1 base and J 8 bases, leaving 13 bases between the germline ends. The germline CDR1 and CDR2 sequences are LGHDT and YNNKEL (reference sequence). The sample holds many counts of this clonotype. Its antigen is unknown. This TCR was sampled from a man in his fifties or sixties who received an inactivated influenza vaccine. The rearrangement links TRBV3-1 to TRBJ2-3, with a weak D call TRBD1 (6 bases). Sequencing was performed on PBMCs from blood, taken roughly 24 months after vaccination. The CDR3 reads CASSQGTEVSTQYF. CDR3 sequence (DNA): TGTGCCAGCAGCCAAGGGACAGAAGTCAGTACGCAGTATTTT.